This TCR beta chain comes out of a study of blood T cell repertoires in COVID-19. At the level of the study: Acute and convalescent COVID-19 specimens originated in the United States, Italy and Spain. T cells, B-cell-depleted T cells, or PBMCs provided the cDNA or gDNA that served as material.

This table comes from immunoSEQ multiplex PCR, and its TCRdb copy is limited to in-frame clones, with some not included. Of roughly 180,000 clones in the sample, around 85% were seen once. Enrolled during active infection, Seattle patients were then followed longitudinally. The CDR3 has 15 residues. Sequences were obtained from peripheral blood. This TCR derives from an elderly man with COVID-19, enrolled during active disease. This chain links TRBV21-1 with TRBJ1-1. TRBV21-1 is assigned pseudogene status. The CDR3 region has the DNA TGTGCCAGCAGCAAAGAAGGAGGGGTGAACACTGAAGCTTTCTTT. Encoded protein: CASSKEGGVNTEAFF.